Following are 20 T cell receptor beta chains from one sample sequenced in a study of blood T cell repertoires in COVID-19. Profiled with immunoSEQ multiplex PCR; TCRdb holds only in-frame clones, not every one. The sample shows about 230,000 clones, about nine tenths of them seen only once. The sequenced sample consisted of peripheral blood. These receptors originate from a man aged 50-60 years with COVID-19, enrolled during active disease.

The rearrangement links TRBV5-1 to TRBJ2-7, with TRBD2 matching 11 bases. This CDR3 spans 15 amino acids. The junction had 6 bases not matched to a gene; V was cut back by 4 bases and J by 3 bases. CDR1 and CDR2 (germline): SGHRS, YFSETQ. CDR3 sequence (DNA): TGCGCCAGCAGCCGGGGACTAGCGGCCAACTACGAGCAGTACTTC. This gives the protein CASSRGLAANYEQYF.

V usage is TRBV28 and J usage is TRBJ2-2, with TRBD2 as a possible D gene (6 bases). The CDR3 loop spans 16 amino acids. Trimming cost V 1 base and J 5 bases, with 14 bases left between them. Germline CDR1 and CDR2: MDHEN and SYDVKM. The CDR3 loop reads CASSLSAGFSTGELFF. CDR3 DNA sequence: TGTGCCAGCAGTTTATCGGCGGGGTTCTCGACCGGGGAGCTGTTTTTT.

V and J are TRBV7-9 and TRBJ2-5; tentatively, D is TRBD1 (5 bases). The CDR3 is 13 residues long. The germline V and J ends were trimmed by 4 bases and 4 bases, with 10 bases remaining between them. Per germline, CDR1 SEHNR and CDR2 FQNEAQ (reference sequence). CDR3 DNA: TGTGCCAGCAGCTATCTAGGGGTAGAGACCCAGTACTTC. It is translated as CASSYLGVETQYF.

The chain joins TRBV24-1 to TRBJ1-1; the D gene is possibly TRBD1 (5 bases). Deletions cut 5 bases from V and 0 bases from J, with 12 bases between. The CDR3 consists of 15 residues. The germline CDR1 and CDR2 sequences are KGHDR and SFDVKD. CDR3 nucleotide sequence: TGTGCCACCAGTGCCCCGGACAAGGTGAACACTGAAGCTTTCTTT. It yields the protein CATSAPDKVNTEAFF.

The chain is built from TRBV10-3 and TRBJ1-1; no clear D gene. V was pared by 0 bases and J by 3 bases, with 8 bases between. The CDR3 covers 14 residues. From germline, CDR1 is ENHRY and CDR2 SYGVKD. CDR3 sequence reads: CAISESGSDTEAFF. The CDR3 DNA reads TGTGCCATCAGTGAGTCAGGGAGTGACACTGAAGCTTTCTTT.

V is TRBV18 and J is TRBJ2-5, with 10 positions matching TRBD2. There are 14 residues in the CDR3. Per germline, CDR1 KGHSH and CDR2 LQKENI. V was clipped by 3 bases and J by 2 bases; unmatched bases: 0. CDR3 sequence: CASSPTSGQETQYF. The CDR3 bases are TGTGCCAGCTCACCGACTAGCGGGCAAGAGACCCAGTACTTC.

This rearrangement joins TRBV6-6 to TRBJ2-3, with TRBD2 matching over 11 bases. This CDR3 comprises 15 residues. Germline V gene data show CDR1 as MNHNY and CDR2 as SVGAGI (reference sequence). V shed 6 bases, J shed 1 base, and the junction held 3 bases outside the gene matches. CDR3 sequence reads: CASRSLAGGTDTQYF. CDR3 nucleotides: TGTGCCAGCAGGTCACTAGCGGGGGGCACAGATACGCAGTATTTT.

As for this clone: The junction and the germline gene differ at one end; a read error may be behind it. CDR3 amino acids: CASSFSAGGSYNEQFF. In DNA, the CDR3 is TGTGCTAGCAGCTTCTCTGCGGGAGGCTCCTACAATGAGCAGTTCTTC. The chain couples TRBV7-7 to TRBJ2-1; 8 bases line up with TRBD2. CDR1 SSHAT and CDR2 FNYEAQ come from the germline V gene (reference sequence). The CDR3 sequence is 16 residues long.

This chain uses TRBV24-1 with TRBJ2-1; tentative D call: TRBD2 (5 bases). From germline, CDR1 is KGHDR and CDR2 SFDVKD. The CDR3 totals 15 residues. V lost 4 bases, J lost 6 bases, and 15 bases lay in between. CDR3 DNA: TGTGCCACCAGTGAGAGCGGACCCTCTGGCAATGAGCAGTTCTTC. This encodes CATSESGPSGNEQFF.

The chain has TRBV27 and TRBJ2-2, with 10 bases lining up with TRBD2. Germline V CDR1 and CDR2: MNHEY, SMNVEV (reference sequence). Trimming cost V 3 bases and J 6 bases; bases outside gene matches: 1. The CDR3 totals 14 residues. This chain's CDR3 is CASSFLAGAGELFF. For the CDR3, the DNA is TGTGCCAGCAGTTTCCTAGCGGGGGCCGGGGAGCTGTTTTTT.

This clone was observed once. The CDR3 region has the DNA TGTGCCAGCAGCTTATCCCCGGACAGGGCCCTGCCTGGCTACACCTTC. It is translated as CASSLSPDRALPGYTF. This chain joins TRBV5-5 and TRBJ1-2; 8 bases align to TRBD1. This CDR3 has 16 amino acids. CDR1 SGHKS and CDR2 YYEKEE come from the germline V gene (reference sequence). After removal of 2 bases from V and 7 bases from J, the junction contained 13 bases not matched to a gene.

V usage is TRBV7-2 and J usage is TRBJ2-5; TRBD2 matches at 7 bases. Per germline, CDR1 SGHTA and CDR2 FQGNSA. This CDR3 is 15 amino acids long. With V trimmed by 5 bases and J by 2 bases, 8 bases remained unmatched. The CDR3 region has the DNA TGTGCCAGCAGCCTCCAAGCGGGACCACAAGAGACCCAGTACTTC. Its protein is CASSLQAGPQETQYF.

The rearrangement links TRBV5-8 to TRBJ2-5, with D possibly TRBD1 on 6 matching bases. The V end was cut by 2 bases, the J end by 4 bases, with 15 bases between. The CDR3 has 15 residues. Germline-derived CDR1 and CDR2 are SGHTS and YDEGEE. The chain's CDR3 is CASSFNDRWGETQYF. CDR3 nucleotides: TGTGCCAGCAGCTTTAACGACAGGTGGGGAGAGACCCAGTACTTC.

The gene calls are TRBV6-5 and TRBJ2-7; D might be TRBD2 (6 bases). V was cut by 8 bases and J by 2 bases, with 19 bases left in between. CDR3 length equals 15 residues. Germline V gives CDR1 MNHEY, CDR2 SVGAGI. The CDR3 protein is CASRRSREEAYEQYF. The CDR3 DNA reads TGTGCCAGCCGACGGTCGAGGGAGGAAGCCTACGAGCAGTACTTC.

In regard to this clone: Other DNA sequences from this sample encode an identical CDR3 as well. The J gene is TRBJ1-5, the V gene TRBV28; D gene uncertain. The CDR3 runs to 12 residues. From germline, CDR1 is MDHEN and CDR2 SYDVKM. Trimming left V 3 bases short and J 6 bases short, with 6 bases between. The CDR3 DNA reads TGTGCCAGCAGTTTGCGGGGTCAGCCCCAGCATTTT. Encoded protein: CASSLRGQPQHF.

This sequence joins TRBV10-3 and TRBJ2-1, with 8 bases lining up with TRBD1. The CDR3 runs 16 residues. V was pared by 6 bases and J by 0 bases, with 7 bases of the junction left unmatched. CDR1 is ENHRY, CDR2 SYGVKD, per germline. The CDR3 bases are TGTGCCATCAGAAATGACAGGGGTCCCTCCTACAATGAGCAGTTCTTC. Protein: CAIRNDRGPSYNEQFF.

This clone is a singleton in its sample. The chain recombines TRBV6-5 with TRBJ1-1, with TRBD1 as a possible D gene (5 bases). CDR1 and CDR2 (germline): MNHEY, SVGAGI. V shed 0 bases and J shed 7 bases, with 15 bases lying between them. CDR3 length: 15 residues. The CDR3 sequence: CASSYSVPGGNEAFF. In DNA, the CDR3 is TGTGCCAGCAGTTACTCTGTCCCGGGGGGAAATGAAGCTTTCTTT.

The chain's CDR3 is CASSIQRGGRTRGNQPQHF. In DNA form, the CDR3 reads TGTGCCAGTAGTATACAGAGGGGAGGACGCACCCGTGGCAATCAGCCCCAGCATTTT. The chain combines TRBV19 with TRBJ1-5, with TRBD1 as a possible D gene (5 bases). The germline gives CDR1 LNHDA, CDR2 SQIVND (reference sequence). This CDR3 spans 19 amino acids. V gave up 2 bases and J gave up 2 bases, with 22 bases separating them.

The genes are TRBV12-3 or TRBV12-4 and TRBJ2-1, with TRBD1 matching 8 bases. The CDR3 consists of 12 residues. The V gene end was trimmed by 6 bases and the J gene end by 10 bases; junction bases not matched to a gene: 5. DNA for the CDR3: TGTGCCAGCAGCACCGGGACAGGCGAGCAGTTCTTC. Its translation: CASSTGTGEQFF.

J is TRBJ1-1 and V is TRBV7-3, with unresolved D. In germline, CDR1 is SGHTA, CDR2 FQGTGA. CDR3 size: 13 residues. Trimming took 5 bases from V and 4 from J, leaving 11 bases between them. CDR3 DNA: TGTGCCAGCAGCACCCGACCGGGCACTGAAGCTTTCTTT. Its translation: CASSTRPGTEAFF.